This record concerns one TCR beta chain sequence. Its specificity is not known. This specimen comes from a study of shared clonotypes between healthy human individuals. Overall study context: The study enrolled a couple of women and three men aged 18 to 49. Per donor, CD8 memory used one plate, CD8 naive used two, CD4 memory used three and CD4 naive used three. General observations from the study: Donors were few, which limited the genetic and exposure-history diversity represented.

Data came from immunoSEQ multiplex PCR; TCRdb stores just in-frame clones and leaves some out. There are hundreds of thousands of clones in the sample; 60% to 75% occur only once, and roughly 1.9% lies in the top ten. The CDR3 is 18 amino acids. The germline V and J ends were trimmed by 1 base and 0 bases, with 15 bases remaining between them. Germline V gene sequence: CDR1 KGHSH, CDR2 LQKENI. Only Caucasian adults living in Nashville, Tennessee served as donors. The chain recombines TRBV18 with TRBJ1-4; the D gene is possibly TRBD1 (5 bases). Sequencing was carried out using memory CD4+ T cells sorted from blood. Subset: CD45RA-negative fraction. This sequence originates from a woman in her twenties or thirties in good health. Written as DNA, the CDR3 is TGTGCCAGCTCACCACGCGCGGGGGATAGGACAACTAATGAAAAACTGTTTTTT. Protein product: CASSPRAGDRTTNEKLFF.